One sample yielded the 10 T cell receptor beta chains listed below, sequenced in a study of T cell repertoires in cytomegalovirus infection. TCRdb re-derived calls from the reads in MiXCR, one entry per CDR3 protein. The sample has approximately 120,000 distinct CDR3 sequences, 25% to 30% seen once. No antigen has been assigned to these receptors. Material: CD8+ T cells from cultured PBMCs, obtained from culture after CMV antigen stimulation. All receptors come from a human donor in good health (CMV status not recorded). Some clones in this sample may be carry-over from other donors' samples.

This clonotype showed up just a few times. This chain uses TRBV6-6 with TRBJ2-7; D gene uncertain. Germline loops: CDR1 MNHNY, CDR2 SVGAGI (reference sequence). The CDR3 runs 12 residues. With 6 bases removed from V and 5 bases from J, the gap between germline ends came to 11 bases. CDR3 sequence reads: CASSLLPHEQYF. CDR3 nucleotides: TGTGCCAGCAGCCTGCTCCCCCACGAGCAGTACTTC.

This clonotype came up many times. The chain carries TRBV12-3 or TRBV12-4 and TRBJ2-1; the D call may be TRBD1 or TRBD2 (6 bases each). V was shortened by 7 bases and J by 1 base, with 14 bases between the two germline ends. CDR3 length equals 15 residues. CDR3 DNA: TGTGCCAGCAACATCGGAGGGGGATCCTACAATGAGCAGTTCTTC. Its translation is CASNIGGGSYNEQFF.

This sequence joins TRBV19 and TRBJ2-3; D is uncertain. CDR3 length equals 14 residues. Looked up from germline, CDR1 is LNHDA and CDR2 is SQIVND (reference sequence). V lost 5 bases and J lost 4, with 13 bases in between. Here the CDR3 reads CASSLTAVPDTQYF. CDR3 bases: TGTGCCAGTAGTCTTACTGCGGTGCCAGATACGCAGTATTTT.

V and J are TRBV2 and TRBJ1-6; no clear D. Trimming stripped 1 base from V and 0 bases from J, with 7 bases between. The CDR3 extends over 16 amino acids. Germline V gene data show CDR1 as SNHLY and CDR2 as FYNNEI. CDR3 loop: CASSEGLPSYNSPLHF. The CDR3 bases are TGTGCCAGCAGTGAAGGGCTACCCTCCTATAATTCACCCCTCCACTTT.

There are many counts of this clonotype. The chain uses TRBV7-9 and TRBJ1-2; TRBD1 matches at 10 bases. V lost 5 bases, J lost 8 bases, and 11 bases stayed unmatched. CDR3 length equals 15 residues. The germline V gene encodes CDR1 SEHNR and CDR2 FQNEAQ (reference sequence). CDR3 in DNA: TGTGCCAGCAGCAACCAAGGGACAGGGGTAGTCGGCTACACCTTC. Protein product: CASSNQGTGVVGYTF.

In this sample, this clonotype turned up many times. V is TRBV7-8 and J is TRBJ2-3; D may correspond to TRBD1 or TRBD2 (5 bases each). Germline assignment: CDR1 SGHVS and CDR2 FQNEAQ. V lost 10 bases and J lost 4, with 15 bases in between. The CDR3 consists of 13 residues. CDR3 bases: TGTGCCACCGGGACCACTTCGGCAGATACGCAGTATTTT. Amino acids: CATGTTSADTQYF. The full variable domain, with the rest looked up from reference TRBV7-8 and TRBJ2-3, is GAGVSQSPRYKVAKRGQDVALRCDPISGHVSLFWYQQALGQGPEFLTYFQNEAQLDKSGLPSDRFFAERPEGSVSTLKIQRTQQEDSAVYLCATGTTSADTQYFGPGTRLTVL.

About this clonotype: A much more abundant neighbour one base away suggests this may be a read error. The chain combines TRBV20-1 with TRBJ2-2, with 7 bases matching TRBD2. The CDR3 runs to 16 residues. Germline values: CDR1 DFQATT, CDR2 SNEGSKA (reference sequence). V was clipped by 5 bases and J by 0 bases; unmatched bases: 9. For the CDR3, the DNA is TGCAGTGCTCCGTACCGGGGGGAACCGAACACCGGGGAGCTGTTTTTT. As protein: CSAPYRGEPNTGELFF.

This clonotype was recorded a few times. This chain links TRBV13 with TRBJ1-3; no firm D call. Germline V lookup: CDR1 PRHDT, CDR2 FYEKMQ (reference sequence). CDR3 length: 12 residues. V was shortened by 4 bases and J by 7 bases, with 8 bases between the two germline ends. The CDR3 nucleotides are TGTGCCAGCAGCTCCTATGGCAACACCATATATTTT. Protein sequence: CASSSYGNTIYF.

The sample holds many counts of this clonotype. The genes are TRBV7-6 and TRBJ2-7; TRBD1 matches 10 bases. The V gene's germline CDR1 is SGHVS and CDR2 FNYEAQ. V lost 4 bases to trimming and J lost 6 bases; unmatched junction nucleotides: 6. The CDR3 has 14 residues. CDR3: CASSSGTGVAEQYF. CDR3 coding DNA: TGTGCCAGCAGCTCCGGGACAGGGGTGGCCGAGCAGTACTTC.

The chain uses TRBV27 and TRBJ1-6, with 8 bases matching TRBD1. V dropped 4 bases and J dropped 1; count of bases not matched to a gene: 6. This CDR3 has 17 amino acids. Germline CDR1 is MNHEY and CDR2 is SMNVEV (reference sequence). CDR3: CASSSGQGVSYNSPLHF. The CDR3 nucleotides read TGTGCCAGCAGTTCCGGACAGGGAGTGTCCTATAATTCACCCCTCCACTTT.